Listed below are T cell receptor beta chains from one sample, sequenced in a study of CXCR3-negative and CXCR3-positive naive CD8 T cells. TCRdb reprocessed the 5' RACE reads and keeps a single row for each CDR3 protein, giving no DNA. This table lists approximately 100,000 distinct CDR3 sequences. The sample comprised naive CXCR3+ CD8+ T cells from blood. The receptors were gathered from a human donor in good health. Some clones in this sample may be carry-over from other donors' samples. The CDR3 runs from the conserved cysteine through the conserved F or W. The order of the fields is J gene, V gene, CDR3 protein.

J gene: TRBJ2-7; V gene: TRBV28; CDR3 protein: CASSSLRYEQYF
J gene: TRBJ2-3; V gene: TRBV14; CDR3 protein: CASSQVWHHSTDTQYF
J gene: TRBJ2-1; V gene: TRBV27; CDR3 protein: CASSYSEGSYNEQFF
J gene: TRBJ2-1; V gene: TRBV3-1; CDR3 protein: CASSIITGEEQFF
J gene: TRBJ2-1; V gene: TRBV20-1; CDR3 protein: CSAEPQDSYNEQFF
J gene: TRBJ1-1; V gene: TRBV7-6; CDR3 protein: CASSETSEMNTEAFF
J gene: TRBJ2-7; V gene: TRBV4-1; CDR3 protein: CASSQVGRLAGGDEQYF
J gene: TRBJ1-3; V gene: TRBV3-1; CDR3 protein: CASSPRTLTGTHSGNTIYF
J gene: TRBJ2-1; V gene: TRBV5-1; CDR3 protein: CASSTTSGGYGEQFF
J gene: TRBJ2-7; V gene: TRBV23-1; CDR3 protein: CASSHPPSRAYEQYF
J gene: TRBJ2-7; V gene: TRBV5-4; CDR3 protein: CASSGGVEAQIEQYF
J gene: TRBJ2-7; V gene: TRBV28; CDR3 protein: CASGTINRYEQCF